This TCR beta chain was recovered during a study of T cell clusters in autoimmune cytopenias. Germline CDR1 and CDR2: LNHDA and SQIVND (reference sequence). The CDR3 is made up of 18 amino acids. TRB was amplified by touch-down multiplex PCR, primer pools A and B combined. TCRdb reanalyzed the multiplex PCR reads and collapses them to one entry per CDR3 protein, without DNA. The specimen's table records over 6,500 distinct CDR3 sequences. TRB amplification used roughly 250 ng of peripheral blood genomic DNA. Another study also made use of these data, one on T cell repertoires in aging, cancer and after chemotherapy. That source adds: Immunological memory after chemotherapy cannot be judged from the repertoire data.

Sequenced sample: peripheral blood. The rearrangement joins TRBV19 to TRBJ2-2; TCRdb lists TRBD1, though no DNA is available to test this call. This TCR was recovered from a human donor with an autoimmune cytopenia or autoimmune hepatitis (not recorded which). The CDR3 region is CASSIVRGPAANTGELFF.